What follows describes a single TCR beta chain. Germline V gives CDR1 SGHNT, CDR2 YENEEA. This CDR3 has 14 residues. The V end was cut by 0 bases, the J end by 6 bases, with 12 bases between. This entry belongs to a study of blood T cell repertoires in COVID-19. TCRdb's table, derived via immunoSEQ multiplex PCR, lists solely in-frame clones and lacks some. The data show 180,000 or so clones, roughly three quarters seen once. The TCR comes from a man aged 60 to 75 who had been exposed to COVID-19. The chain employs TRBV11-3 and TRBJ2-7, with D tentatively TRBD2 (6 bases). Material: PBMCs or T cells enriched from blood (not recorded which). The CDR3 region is CASSLDAGFSEQYF. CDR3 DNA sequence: TGTGCCAGCAGCTTAGATGCGGGATTTAGCGAGCAGTACTTC. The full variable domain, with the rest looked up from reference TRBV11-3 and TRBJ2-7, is EAGVVQSPRYKIIEKKQPVAFWCNPISGHNTLYWYLQNLGQGPELLIRYENEEAVDDSQLPKDRFSAERLKGVDSTLKIQPAELGDSAVYLCASSLDAGFSEQYFGPGTRLTVT.